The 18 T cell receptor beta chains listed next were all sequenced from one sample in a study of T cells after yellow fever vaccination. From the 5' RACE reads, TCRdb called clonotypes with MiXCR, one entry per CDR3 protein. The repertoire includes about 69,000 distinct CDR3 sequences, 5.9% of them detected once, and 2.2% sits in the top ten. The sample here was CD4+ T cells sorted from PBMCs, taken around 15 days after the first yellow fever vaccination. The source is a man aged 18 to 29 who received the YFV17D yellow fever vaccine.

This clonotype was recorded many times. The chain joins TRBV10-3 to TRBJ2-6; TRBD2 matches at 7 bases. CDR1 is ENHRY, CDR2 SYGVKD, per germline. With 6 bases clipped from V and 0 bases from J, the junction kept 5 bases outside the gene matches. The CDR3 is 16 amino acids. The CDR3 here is CAIRGGGSSGANVLTF. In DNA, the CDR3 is TGTGCCATCAGAGGAGGCGGGAGCTCTGGGGCCAACGTCCTGACTTTC.

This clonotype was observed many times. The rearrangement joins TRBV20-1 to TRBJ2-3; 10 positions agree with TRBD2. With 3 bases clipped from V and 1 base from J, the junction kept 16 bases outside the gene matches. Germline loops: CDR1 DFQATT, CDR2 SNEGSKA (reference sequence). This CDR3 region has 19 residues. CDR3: CSASSPAGGQRLGTDTQYF. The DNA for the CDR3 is TGCAGTGCTAGCAGCCCAGCGGGGGGGCAAAGACTTGGCACAGATACGCAGTATTTT.

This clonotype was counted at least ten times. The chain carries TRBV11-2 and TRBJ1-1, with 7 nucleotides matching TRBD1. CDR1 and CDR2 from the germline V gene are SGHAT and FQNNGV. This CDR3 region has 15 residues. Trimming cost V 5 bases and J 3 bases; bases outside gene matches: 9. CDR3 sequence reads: CASSPTRGRHTEAFF. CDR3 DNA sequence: TGTGCCAGCAGCCCCACGAGGGGGCGGCACACTGAAGCTTTCTTT.

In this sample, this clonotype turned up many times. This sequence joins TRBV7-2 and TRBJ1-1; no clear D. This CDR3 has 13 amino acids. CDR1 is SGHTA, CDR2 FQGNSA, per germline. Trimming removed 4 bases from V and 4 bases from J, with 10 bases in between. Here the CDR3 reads CASSSHHGTEAFF. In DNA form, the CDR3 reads TGTGCCAGCAGCTCCCATCACGGCACTGAAGCTTTCTTT.

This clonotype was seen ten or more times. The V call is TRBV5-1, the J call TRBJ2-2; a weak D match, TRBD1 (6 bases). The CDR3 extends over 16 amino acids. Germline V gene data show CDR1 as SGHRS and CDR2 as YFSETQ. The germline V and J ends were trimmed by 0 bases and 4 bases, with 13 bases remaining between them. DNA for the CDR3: TGCGCCAGCAGCTTGGGGTCGACAGGAGCCACCGGGGAGCTGTTTTTT. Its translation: CASSLGSTGATGELFF.

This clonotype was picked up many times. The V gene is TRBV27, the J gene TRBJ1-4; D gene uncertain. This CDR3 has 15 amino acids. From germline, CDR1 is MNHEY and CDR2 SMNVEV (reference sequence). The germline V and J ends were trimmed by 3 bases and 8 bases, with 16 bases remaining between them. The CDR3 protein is CASSFVTGIGEKLFF. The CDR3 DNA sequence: TGTGCCAGCAGTTTTGTCACGGGGATCGGGGAAAAACTGTTTTTT.

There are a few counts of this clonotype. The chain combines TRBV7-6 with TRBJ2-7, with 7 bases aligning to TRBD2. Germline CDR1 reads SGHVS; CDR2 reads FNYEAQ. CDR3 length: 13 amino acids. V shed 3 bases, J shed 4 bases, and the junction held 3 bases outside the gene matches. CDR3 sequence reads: CASSLQGGYEQYF. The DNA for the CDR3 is TGTGCCAGCAGCTTGCAGGGAGGGTACGAGCAGTACTTC.

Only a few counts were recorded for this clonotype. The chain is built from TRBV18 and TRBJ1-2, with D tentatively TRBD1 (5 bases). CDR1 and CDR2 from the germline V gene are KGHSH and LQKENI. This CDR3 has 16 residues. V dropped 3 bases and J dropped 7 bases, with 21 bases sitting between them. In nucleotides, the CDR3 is TGTGCCAGCTCACCGGGGACTCAGGGTTCTCTGAGTGGCTACACCTTC. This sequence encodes CASSPGTQGSLSGYTF.

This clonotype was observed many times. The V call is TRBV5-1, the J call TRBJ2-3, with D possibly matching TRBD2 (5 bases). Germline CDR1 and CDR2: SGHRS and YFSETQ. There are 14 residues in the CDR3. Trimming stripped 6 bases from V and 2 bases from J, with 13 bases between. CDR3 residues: CASTPTGTTDTQYF. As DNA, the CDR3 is TGCGCCAGCACCCCCACGGGAACCACAGATACGCAGTATTTT.

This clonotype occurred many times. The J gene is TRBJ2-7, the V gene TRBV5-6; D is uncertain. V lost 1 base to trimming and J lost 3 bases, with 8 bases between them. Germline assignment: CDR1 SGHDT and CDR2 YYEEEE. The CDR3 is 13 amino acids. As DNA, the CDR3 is TGTGCCAGCAGCTTGACTGGGGTCTACGAGCAGTACTTC. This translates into CASSLTGVYEQYF.

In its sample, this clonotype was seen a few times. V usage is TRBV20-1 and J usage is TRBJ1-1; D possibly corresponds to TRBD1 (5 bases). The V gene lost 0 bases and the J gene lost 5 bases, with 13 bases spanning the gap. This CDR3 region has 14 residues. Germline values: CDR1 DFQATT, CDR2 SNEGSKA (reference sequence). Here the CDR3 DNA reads TGCAGTGCTAGAGATGTCTACAGGTGGACTGAAGCTTTCTTT. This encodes CSARDVYRWTEAFF.

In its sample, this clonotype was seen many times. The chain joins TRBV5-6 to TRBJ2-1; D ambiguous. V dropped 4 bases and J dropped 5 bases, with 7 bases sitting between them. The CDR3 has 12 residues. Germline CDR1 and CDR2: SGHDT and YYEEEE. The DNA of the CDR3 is TGTGCCAGCAGCGTCGACCACAATGAGCAGTTCTTC. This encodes CASSVDHNEQFF.

For the CDR3, the DNA is TGTGCCAGCAGTTTCCCGGGGGGACCCCCCTACGAGCAGTACTTC. Its translation is CASSFPGGPPYEQYF. The rearrangement links TRBV12-3 or TRBV12-4 to TRBJ2-7; 7 nucleotides match TRBD2. This CDR3 contains 15 residues. J was trimmed by 2 bases and V by 3 bases; bases with no gene match: 7.

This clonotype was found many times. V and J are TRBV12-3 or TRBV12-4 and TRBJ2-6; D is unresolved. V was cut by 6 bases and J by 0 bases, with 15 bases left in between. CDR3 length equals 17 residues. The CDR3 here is CASSSDREISGANVLTF. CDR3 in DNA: TGTGCCAGCAGCTCGGACCGCGAAATCTCTGGGGCCAACGTCCTGACTTTC.

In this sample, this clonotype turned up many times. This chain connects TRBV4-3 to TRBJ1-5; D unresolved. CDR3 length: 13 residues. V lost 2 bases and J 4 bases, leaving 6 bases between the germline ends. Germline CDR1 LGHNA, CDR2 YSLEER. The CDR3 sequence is CASSQSENQPQHF. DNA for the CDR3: TGCGCCAGCAGCCAATCGGAGAATCAGCCCCAGCATTTT.

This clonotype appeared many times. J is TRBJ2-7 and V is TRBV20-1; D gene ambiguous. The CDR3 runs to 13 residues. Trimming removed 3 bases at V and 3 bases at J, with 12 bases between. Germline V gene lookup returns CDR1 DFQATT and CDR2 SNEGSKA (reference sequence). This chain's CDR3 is CSARSYSGYEQYF. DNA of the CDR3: TGCAGTGCTAGGTCCTATTCGGGCTACGAGCAGTACTTC.

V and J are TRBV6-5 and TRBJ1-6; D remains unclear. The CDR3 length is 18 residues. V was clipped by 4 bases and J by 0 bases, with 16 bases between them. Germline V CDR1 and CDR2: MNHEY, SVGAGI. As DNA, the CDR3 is TGTGCCAGCAGTTCCCCCCCCGGCTCAAGCTCCTATAATTCACCCCTCCACTTT. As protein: CASSSPPGSSSYNSPLHF.

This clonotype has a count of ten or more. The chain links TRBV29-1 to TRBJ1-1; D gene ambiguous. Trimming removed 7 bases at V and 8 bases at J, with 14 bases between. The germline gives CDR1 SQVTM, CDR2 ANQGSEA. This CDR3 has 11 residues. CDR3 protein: CSAAREGEAFF. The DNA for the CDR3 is TGCAGCGCCGCACGGGAAGGGGAAGCTTTCTTT.